The next 3 T cell receptor beta chains were all read from a single sample in a study of early T cells in non-severe SARS-CoV-2 infection. One entry per CDR3 protein, called by TCRdb with MiXCR from the 5' RACE reads. Counted here are tens of thousands of distinct CDR3 sequences, roughly 17% occurring once; the ten biggest clones make up about 5%. Source: whole blood, taken at baseline. The receptors shown here come from an adult who was a healthcare worker with PCR-confirmed SARS-CoV-2 infection or an uninfected control (not recorded which).

This clonotype was seen only a few times. The chain carries TRBV4-1 and TRBJ2-3; TRBD1 is a possible D gene (5 bases). The CDR3 has 14 amino acids. The germline V gene encodes CDR1 MGHRA and CDR2 YSYEKL. Trimming took 3 bases from V and 2 from J, leaving 9 bases between them. The CDR3 DNA sequence: TGCGCCAGCAGCCACCCACAGGTCACAGATACGCAGTATTTT. This sequence encodes CASSHPQVTDTQYF.

The chain couples TRBV7-3 to TRBJ2-1; D unclear. Germline V gene sequence: CDR1 SGHTA, CDR2 FQGTGA. V lost 2 bases, J lost 4 bases, and 9 bases lay in between. The CDR3 contains 14 residues. As DNA, the CDR3 is TGTGCCAGCAGCTTAGTCGGCGGATACAATGAGCAGTTCTTC. Amino acids: CASSLVGGYNEQFF.

The V call is TRBV6-2 or TRBV6-3, the J call TRBJ2-5, with a weak D call TRBD2 (6 bases). Deletions cut 2 bases from V and 2 bases from J, with 9 bases between. The germline V gene has CDR1 MNHEY and CDR2 SVGEGT. The CDR3 runs 14 residues. CDR3 in DNA: TGTGCCAGCAGTTACGGTGGGGGGCAAGAGACCCAGTACTTC. Translated, it gives CASSYGGGQETQYF.